This T cell receptor (beta chain) stems from a study of PD-L1 blockade in urothelial cancer. Study as a whole: Treatment start was followed by blood analysis at 3 weeks (second dose) and again at 6 weeks. When blood samples were assessed, the median T cell count was about 130,000.

Profiled with immunoSEQ multiplex PCR; TCRdb holds only in-frame clones, not every one. The sample lists 30,000 or so clones, nearly 90% occurring once. Regarding time point: peripheral blood 6 weeks after treatment start. Peripheral blood mononuclear cells were collected from every patient before and during treatment, yielding between 1 and 8 samples per patient. V lost 0 bases to trimming and J lost 3 bases, with 8 bases between them. CDR3 size: 14 residues. The germline V gene has CDR1 ENHRY and CDR2 SYGVKD. As to this clone: The antigen remains unidentified.

Study conclusions and caveats: Pretreatment TCR clonality in blood under the median foretold superior survival.

The sequence was collected from a man older than 75 with urothelial cancer. The sample consisted of PBMCs, taken around atezolizumab (anti-PD-L1) treatment. The chain couples TRBV10-3 to TRBJ1-2; the D is unclear. In DNA form, the CDR3 reads TGTGCCATCAGTGAGTCACCCCGGGACTATGGCTACACCTTC. Its translation is CAISESPRDYGYTF.